One sample yielded the 4 T cell receptor beta chains listed below, sequenced in a study of T cells in localized non-small cell lung cancer. Generated by immunoSEQ multiplex PCR, the TCRdb table keeps only in-frame clones and is missing some. The repertoire holds about 17,000 clones, 85% to 90% seen once, with under 4.5% in the top ten. The material was peripheral blood, obtained before any cancer treatment. The receptor source for this set is a male donor at least 60 years old with stage II squamous cell lung carcinoma.

This chain uses TRBV29-1 with TRBJ2-7, with unresolved D. V dropped 1 base and J dropped 6 bases, with 16 bases sitting between them. Germline values: CDR1 SQVTM, CDR2 ANQGSEA. The CDR3 sequence is 14 residues long. This CDR3 is CSVEAPGSPSEQYF. The CDR3 DNA is TGCAGCGTTGAAGCCCCTGGGTCCCCCTCCGAGCAGTACTTC.

The chain has TRBV28 and TRBJ2-2, with D maybe TRBD2 (6 bases). Trimming cost V 2 bases and J 5 bases, with 12 bases left between them. The CDR3 totals 15 residues. Germline lookup yields CDR1 MDHEN and CDR2 SYDVKM. The CDR3 DNA sequence: TGTGCCAGCAGTTTAAGGATCAGCGGGACCGGGGAGCTGTTTTTT. Encoded protein: CASSLRISGTGELFF.

V is TRBV18 and J is TRBJ2-2; 10 nucleotides match TRBD2. Trimming at V came to 2 bases and at J to 4 bases, leaving 7 bases not matched to a gene. The CDR3 is 17 amino acids. Per the germline V gene, CDR1 is KGHSH and CDR2 is LQKENI. The CDR3 loop reads CASSPTAGGPSTGELFF. Here the CDR3 DNA reads TGTGCCAGCTCACCAACAGCGGGAGGGCCCAGCACCGGGGAGCTGTTTTTT.

The genes are TRBV4-2 and TRBJ2-5; weak D call: TRBD2 (5 bases). V lost 2 bases to trimming and J lost 1 base, with 17 bases between them. This CDR3 has 17 residues. Looked up from germline, CDR1 is LGHNA and CDR2 is YNFKEQ. CDR3 protein: CASSQSTYREFQETQYF. CDR3 nucleotides: TGTGCCAGCAGCCAATCCACCTACCGGGAATTCCAAGAGACCCAGTACTTC.